The entry below gives a single TCR beta chain sequence along with its context. The entry originates in a study of T cell changes during pregnancy in multiple sclerosis. Germline trimming cut 6 bases from V and 4 bases from J; bases unmatched to any gene: 8. Germline V CDR1 and CDR2: MNHEY, SMNVEV (reference sequence). CDR3 length: 15 amino acids. Generated by immunoSEQ multiplex PCR, the TCRdb table keeps only in-frame clones and is missing some. The sample records approximately 30,000 clones, roughly 89% being singletons. The sequence was obtained from a female donor with multiple sclerosis, enrolled in a pregnancy study. The rearrangement uses TRBV27 and TRBJ2-3; 9 positions match TRBD2. Sequencing used CD8+ T cells from peripheral blood mononuclear cells, obtained in the first trimester of pregnancy. For the CDR3, the DNA is TGTGCCAGCAGCCCCCTAGCGGGGAATGCAGATACGCAGTATTTT. Its protein is CASSPLAGNADTQYF.